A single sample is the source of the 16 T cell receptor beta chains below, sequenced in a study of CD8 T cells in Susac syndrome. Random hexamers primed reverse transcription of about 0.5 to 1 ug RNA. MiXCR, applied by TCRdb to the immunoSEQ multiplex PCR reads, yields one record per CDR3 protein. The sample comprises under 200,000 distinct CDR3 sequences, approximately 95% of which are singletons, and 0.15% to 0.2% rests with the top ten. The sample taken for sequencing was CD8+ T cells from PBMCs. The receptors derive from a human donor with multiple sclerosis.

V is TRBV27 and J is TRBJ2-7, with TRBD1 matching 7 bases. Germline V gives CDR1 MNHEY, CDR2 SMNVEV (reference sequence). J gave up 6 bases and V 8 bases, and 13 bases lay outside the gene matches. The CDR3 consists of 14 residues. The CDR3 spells CASATGFPSAEQYF. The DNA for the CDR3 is TGTGCCAGCGCGACAGGGTTCCCCTCTGCCGAGCAGTACTTC.

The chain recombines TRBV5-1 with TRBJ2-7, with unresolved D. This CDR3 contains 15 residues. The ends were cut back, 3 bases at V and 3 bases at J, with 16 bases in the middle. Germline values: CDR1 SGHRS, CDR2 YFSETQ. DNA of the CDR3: TGCGCCAGCAGCTCCAGTCTACTGCCCAGCTACGAGCAGTACTTC. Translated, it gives CASSSSLLPSYEQYF.

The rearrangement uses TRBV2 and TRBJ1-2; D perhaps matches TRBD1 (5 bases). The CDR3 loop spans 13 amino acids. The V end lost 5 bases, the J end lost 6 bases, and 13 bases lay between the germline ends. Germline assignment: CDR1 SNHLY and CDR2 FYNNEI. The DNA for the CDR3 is TGTGCCAGCAGTCGTCTCGGGGCCGATGGCTACACCTTC. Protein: CASSRLGADGYTF. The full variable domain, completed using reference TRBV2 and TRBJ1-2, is EPEVTQTPSHQVTQMGQEVILRCVPISNHLYFYWYRQILGQKVEFLVSFYNNEISEKSEIFDDQFSVERPDGSNFTLKIRSTKLEDSAMYFCASSRLGADGYTFGSGTRLTVV.

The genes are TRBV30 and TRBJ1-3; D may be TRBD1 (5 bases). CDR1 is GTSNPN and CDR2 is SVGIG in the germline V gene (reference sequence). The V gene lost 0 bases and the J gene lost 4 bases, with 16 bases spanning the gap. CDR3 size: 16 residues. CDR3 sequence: CAWSVGVPGRGNTIYF. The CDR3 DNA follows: TGTGCCTGGAGTGTAGGGGTACCGGGGCGGGGAAACACCATATATTTT.

CDR3 region: CASSASLSPLHF. CDR3 bases: TGTGCCAGCAGCGCGAGCCTTTCACCCCTCCACTTT. The chain links TRBV9 to TRBJ1-6; D is uncertain. Per germline, CDR1 SGDLS and CDR2 YYNGEE. V lost 3 bases and J lost 9, with 7 bases in between. The CDR3 is made up of 12 amino acids.

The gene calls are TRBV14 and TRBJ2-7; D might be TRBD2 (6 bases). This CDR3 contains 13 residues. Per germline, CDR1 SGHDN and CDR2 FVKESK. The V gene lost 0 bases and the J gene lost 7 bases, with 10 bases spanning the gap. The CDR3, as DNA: TGTGCCAGCAGCCAAGAACTGGGGGGAGAGCAGTACTTC. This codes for CASSQELGGEQYF.

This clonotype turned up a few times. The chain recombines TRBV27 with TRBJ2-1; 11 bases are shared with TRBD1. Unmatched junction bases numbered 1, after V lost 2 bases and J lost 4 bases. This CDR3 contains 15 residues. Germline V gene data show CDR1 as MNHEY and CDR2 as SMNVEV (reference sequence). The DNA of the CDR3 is TGTGCCAGCAGTTTAGGGACAGGGGGTTACAATGAGCAGTTCTTC. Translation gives CASSLGTGGYNEQFF.

The CDR3 DNA sequence: TGTGCCAGCAGTTACTCCAGGGGGGGGCGGGCCACCCAAGAGACCCAGTACTTC. It codes for CASSYSRGGRATQETQYF. The genes are TRBV27 and TRBJ2-5; D is possibly TRBD1 or TRBD2 (7 bases each). The CDR3 has 18 amino acids. CDR1 is MNHEY and CDR2 is SMNVEV in the germline V gene (reference sequence). The ends were cut back, 4 bases at V and 1 base at J, with 22 bases in the middle.

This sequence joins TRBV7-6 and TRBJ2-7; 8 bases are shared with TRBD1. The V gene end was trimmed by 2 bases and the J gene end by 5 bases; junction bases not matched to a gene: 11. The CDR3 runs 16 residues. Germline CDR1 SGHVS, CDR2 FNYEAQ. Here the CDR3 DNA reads TGTGCCAGCAGCTTATCGTTTCGGACAGGGACACACGAGCAGTACTTC. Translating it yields CASSLSFRTGTHEQYF. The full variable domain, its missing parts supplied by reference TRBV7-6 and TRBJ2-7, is GAGVSQSPRYKVTKRGQDVALRCDPISGHVSLYWYRQALGQGPEFLTYFNYEAQQDKSGLPNDRFSAERPEGSISTLTIQRTEQRDSAMYRCASSLSFRTGTHEQYFGPGTRLTVT.

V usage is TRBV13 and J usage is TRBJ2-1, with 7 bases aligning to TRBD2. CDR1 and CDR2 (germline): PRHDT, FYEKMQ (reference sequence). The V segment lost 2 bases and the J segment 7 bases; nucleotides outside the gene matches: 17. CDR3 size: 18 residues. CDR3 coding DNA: TGTGCCAGCAGCTTAACCCTATTCGCGGGAGAGGGAGCAAATGAGCAGTTCTTC. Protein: CASSLTLFAGEGANEQFF.

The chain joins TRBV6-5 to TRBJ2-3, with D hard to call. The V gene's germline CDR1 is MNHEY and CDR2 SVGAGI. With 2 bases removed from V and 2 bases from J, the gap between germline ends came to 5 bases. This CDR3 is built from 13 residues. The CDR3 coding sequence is TGTGCCAGCAGTTACGGGTCCACAGATACGCAGTATTTT. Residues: CASSYGSTDTQYF.

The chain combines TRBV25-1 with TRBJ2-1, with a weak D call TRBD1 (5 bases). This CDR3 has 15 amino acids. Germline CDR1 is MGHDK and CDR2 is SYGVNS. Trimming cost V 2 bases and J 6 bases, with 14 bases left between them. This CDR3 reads CASSETGALSNEQFF. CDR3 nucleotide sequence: TGTGCCAGCAGTGAAACTGGGGCCCTGAGCAATGAGCAGTTCTTC.

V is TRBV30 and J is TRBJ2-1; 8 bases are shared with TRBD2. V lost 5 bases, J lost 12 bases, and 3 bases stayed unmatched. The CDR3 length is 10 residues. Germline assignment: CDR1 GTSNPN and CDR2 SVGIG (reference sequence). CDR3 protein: CAWGLATQFF. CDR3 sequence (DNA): TGTGCCTGGGGACTAGCTACGCAGTTCTTC.

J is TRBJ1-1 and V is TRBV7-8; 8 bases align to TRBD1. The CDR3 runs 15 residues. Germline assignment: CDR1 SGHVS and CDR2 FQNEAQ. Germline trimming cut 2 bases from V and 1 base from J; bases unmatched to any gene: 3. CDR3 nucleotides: TGTGCCAGCAGCTTACTTACAGGGGGGAACACTGAAGCTTTCTTT. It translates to CASSLLTGGNTEAFF.

The CDR3 DNA reads as TGTGCCTCCTTAACGAACCAGGGCACCGGGGAGCTGTTTTTT. It encodes CASLTNQGTGELFF. The rearrangement uses TRBV2 and TRBJ2-2; possibly TRBD1 for D (5 bases). V gave up 11 bases and J gave up 4 bases, with 17 bases separating them. Germline CDR1 and CDR2: SNHLY and FYNNEI. CDR3 length: 14 amino acids. The variable domain in full, with the rest retrieved from reference TRBV2 and TRBJ2-2, is EPEVTQTPSHQVTQMGQEVILRCVPISNHLYFYWYRQILGQKVEFLVSFYNNEISEKSEIFDDQFSVERPDGSNFTLKIRSTKLEDSAMYFCASLTNQGTGELFFGEGSRLTVL.

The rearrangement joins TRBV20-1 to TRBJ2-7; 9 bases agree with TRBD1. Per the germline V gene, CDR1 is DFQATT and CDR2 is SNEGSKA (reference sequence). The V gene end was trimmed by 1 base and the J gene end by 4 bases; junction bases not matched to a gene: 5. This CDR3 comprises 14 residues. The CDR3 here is CSARGKDRGYEQYF. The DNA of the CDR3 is TGCAGTGCTAGAGGGAAGGACAGGGGTTACGAGCAGTACTTC.